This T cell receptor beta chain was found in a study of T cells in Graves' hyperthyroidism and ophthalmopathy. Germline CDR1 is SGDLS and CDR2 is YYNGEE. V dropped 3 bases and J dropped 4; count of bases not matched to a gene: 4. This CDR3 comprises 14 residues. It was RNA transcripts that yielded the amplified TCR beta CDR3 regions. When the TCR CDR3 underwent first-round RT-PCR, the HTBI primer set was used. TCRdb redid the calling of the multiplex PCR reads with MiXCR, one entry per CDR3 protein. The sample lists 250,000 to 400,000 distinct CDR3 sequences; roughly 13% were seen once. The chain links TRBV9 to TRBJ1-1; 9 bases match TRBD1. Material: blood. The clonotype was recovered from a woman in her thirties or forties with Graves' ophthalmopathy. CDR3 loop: CASSAQGAITEAFF. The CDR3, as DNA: TGTGCCAGCAGCGCACAGGGGGCGATCACTGAAGCTTTCTTT.